This TCR beta chain was found in a study of spatial heterogeneity in lung cancer. Points on this clonotype: Its antigen remains unidentified.

Time point specified: sample taken at primary tumor resection. Whole RNA from tumor, nontumor lung or frozen PBMC was sequenced unsorted. The cohort: approximately 66 early-stage, untreated non-small cell lung cancer patients. Germline V gives CDR1 MDHEN, CDR2 SYDVKM. This CDR3 comprises 15 residues. V was pared by 5 bases and J by 0 bases, with 11 bases between. All TCR cDNA molecules were individually tagged with a unique molecular identifier. In TCRdb, the 5' RACE reads were re-called with MiXCR into one record per CDR3 protein. The table shows 50,000 or so distinct CDR3 sequences, with roughly 12% occurring only once. Study-wide findings and caveats: Follow-up blood showed ubiquitous expanded tumor TCRs less than blood at resection did.

The sequenced sample was PBMCs, obtained at surgery. The chain employs TRBV28 and TRBJ1-3, with TRBD1 as a possible D gene (6 bases). The TCR comes from a female donor with early-stage non-small cell lung cancer. The CDR3 nucleotides read TGTGCCAGCAGTACTACAGGGTCCTCTGGAAACACCATATATTTT. Its translation: CASSTTGSSGNTIYF.